One and the same sample provided the 15 T cell receptor delta chains below, sequenced in a study of DNA immune sequencing with unique molecular identifiers. Primers for all 8 TRDV and 4 TRDJ genes amplified genomic DNA in 32-plex. A 12-nucleotide UMI was added during about 3 barcoding PCR cycles before adapter PCR. TCRdb re-processed the multiplex PCR reads via CATT. This table holds approximately 2,000 delta-chain clones, around a fifth found once. Sample: gamma-delta T cells from PBMCs. These receptors all come from a human donor in good health.

Details on this clone: A far larger clone is one base from this, pointing to a likely read error. This sample includes further DNA sequences coding for the same CDR3. The V and J genes are TRAV36/DV7 and TRDJ1, with 13 bases lining up with TRDD3. Germline V gene sequence: CDR1 VTNFRS, CDR2 LTSSGIE (reference sequence). Trimming at V came to 0 bases and at J to 2 bases, leaving 25 bases not matched to a gene. The CDR3 is made up of 23 amino acids. The CDR3 DNA is TGTGCTGTGGAGGCTTATCTGCCTTCCTATCTTTACTGGGGGATACGAGGGACCGATAAACTCATCTTT. Residues: CAVEAYLPSYLYWGIRGTDKLIF.

In its sample, this clone ranks as medium-sized. Other DNA sequences of this sample code for an identical CDR3. The chain uses TRDV2 and TRDJ1, with D possibly TRDD3 on 5 matching bases. Germline V CDR1 and CDR2: GEAIGNYY, EKD. CDR3 length: 14 residues. V was shortened by 3 bases and J by 2 bases, with 12 bases between the two germline ends. The CDR3 DNA is TGTGCCTGTGACTCCTTAGGGGGGACCGATAAACTCATCTTT. This translates into CACDSLGGTDKLIF.

This sequence joins TRDV2 and TRDJ1, with 13 bases lining up with TRDD3. Trimming removed 4 bases from V and 4 bases from J; junction bases left unmatched: 17. Germline V gene data show CDR1 as GEAIGNYY and CDR2 as EKD. The CDR3 is made up of 19 amino acids. The CDR3 DNA follows: TGTGCCTGTGAACATCTACTGGGGGATACGCATTTGAGGGTCGATAAACTCATCTTT. It encodes CACEHLLGDTHLRVDKLIF.

For this clone: This sequence is one base from a far larger clone and is likely a read error. V gene TRDV2 combines with J gene TRDJ1; TRDD3 matches at 7 bases. Germline values: CDR1 GEAIGNYY, CDR2 EKD. The CDR3 is made up of 20 amino acids. This CDR3 reads CACDTLSGGYRVSDTVKLIF. CDR3 bases: TGTGCCTGTGACACCCTTTCTGGGGGCTATCGGGTAAGTGACACCGTTAAACTCATCTTT.

With respect to this clone: A far bigger clonotype differs at one base, so this is likely a read error. The sample carries other DNA sequences with the same CDR3. J is TRDJ1 and V is TRDV2, with D possibly being TRDD3 (6 bases). The CDR3 extends over 16 amino acids. The V gene's germline CDR1 is GEAIGNYY and CDR2 EKD. This CDR3 is CACDILGLYDTDKLIF. In DNA, the CDR3 is TGTGCTTGTGACATACTGGGTTTATATGACACCGATAAACTCATCTTT.

Concerning this clone: A far larger clone is a single base away, which makes a read error likely. The gene calls are TRDV2 and TRDJ1; 9 positions match TRDD3. V was pared by 0 bases and J by 10 bases, with 29 bases of the junction left unmatched. Germline assignment: CDR1 GEAIGNYY and CDR2 EKD. The CDR3 is 21 residues long. For the CDR3, the DNA is TGTGCCTGTGACACCATCTCGTCCGCATCTATCCCCGCTACTGGGGGACACGGACTCATCTTT. Its protein is CACDTISSASIPATGGHGLIF.

CDR3 sequence: CACSFLQQWDSDDKLIF. For the CDR3, the DNA is TGTGCCTGTTCCTTCCTACAACAGTGGGATTCTGACGATAAACTCATCTTT. This rearrangement joins TRDV2 to TRDJ1; TRDD2 matches at 9 bases. The V gene end was trimmed by 6 bases and the J gene end by 4 bases; junction bases not matched to a gene: 17. CDR3 size: 17 residues. Germline CDR1 reads GEAIGNYY; CDR2 reads EKD.

In its sample, this clone ranks as medium-sized. This sequence joins TRDV1 and TRDJ1, with a weak D call TRDD3 (5 bases). This CDR3 is built from 20 residues. Trimming left V 4 bases short and J 3 bases short, with 30 bases between. From germline, CDR1 is TSWWSYY and CDR2 QGS. The CDR3 here is CALGGPPMLWGPLGPDKLIF. The CDR3 bases are TGTGCTCTTGGGGGGCCTCCCATGTTGTGGGGACCCCTCGGGCCCGATAAACTCATCTTT.

This clone was counted only a few times. This clone may be a read error of a much larger clone one base away. Other DNA sequences of this sample code for an identical CDR3. The chain employs TRDV2 and TRDJ1; D remains unclear. CDR1 is GEAIGNYY and CDR2 is EKD in the germline V gene. The CDR3 is made up of 15 amino acids. V was trimmed by 0 bases and J by 2 bases, leaving 12 bases between them. The CDR3 sequence: CACDTVGPGTDKLIF. In nucleotides, the CDR3 is TGTGCCTGTGACACCGTCGGTCCCGGGACCGATAAACTCATCTTT.

In the case of this clone: The protein in TCRdb stems from a much larger clone and differs at residue 16 from this DNA's translation, likely a read error; here the protein is translated from the DNA. The CDR3 protein is CACDTIPHFLRSSTDRLIF. DNA for the CDR3: TGTGCCTGTGACACAATTCCACATTTCCTACGGTCTTCCACCGATAGACTCATCTTT. The J gene is TRDJ1, the V gene TRDV2, with TRDD2 matching over 7 bases. Germline V gives CDR1 GEAIGNYY, CDR2 EKD. The CDR3 is 19 amino acids.

The rearrangement links TRDV2 to TRDJ1; 13 bases are shared with TRDD3. The CDR3 contains 14 residues. The ends lost 6 bases at V and 10 bases at J; junction bases unmatched: 10. Germline assignment: CDR1 GEAIGNYY and CDR2 EKD. The CDR3 reads CACQLLGDTKGLIF. The CDR3 DNA sequence: TGTGCCTGTCAACTACTGGGGGATACGAAGGGACTCATCTTT.

The chain uses TRAV29/DV5 and TRDJ1; D unresolved. This CDR3 is 15 amino acids long. CDR1 is NSMFDY, CDR2 ISSIKDK, per germline. Trimming removed 4 bases from V and 0 bases from J, with 16 bases in between. The CDR3 is CAACQSHGNTDKLIF. The CDR3 nucleotides are TGTGCAGCATGCCAAAGCCATGGGAACACCGATAAACTCATCTTT.

The chain recombines TRDV2 with TRDJ1, with 7 bases lining up with TRDD3. Per germline, CDR1 GEAIGNYY and CDR2 EKD. Losses at the gene ends were 0 bases for V and 6 bases for J; bases not matched to a gene: 15. The CDR3 sequence is 17 residues long. The DNA for the CDR3 is TGTGCCTGTGACACCGTGAAAGTTGAACTGGGGATGAATAAACTCATCTTT. Its protein is CACDTVKVELGMNKLIF.

Notes on this clone: A far larger clone differs by one base, so this is likely a read error. The chain recombines TRDV1 with TRDJ2, with 9 bases fitting TRDD3. CDR1 is TSWWSYY and CDR2 is QGS in the germline V gene. V gave up 4 bases and J gave up 1 base; unmatched junction bases: 31. The CDR3 covers 25 residues. The CDR3 region has the DNA TGTGCTCTTGGGGCGATAGGCCTACCCACCAGGTACTGGGGGAGACCCCATTGTTTGACAGCACAACTCTTCTTT. Its protein is CALGAIGLPTRYWGRPHCLTAQLFF.

This clone has a handful of counts. The gene calls are TRDV1 and TRDJ1; 8 positions agree with TRDD3. The J segment lost 6 bases and the V segment lost 2 bases, leaving 50 bases of the junction unmatched. The length of the CDR3 is 29 residues. Germline assignment: CDR1 TSWWSYY and CDR2 QGS. This CDR3 reads CALGEGPLRNGVDRPSYVVWGGGSNKLIF. In DNA form, the CDR3 reads TGTGCTCTTGGGGAAGGACCGCTCCGGAATGGGGTGGACCGACCCTCCTACGTGGTCTGGGGTGGGGGATCAAATAAACTCATCTTT.